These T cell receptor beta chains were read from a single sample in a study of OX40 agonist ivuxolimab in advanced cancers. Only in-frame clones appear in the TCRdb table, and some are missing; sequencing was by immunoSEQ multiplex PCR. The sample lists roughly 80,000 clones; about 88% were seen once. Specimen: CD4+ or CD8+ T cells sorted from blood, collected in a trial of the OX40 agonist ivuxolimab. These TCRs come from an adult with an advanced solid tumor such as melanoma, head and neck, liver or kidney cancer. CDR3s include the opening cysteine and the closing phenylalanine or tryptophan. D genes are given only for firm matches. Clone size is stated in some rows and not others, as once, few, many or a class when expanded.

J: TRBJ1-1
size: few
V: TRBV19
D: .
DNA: TGTGCCAGTAGTATAGGGGGGGGCATGAACACTGAAGCTTTCTTT
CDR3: CASSIGGGMNTEAFF

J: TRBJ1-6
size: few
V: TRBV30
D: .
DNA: TGTGCCTGGAGAGGTGCGAATTCACCCCTCCACTTT
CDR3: CAWRGANSPLHF

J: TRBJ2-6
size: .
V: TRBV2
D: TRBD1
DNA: TGTGCCAGCAGTGGCCGACAGGGCAGCCCCGGGGCCAACGTCCTGACTTTC
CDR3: CASSGRQGSPGANVLTF

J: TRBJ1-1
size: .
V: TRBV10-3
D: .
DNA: TGTGCCATCAGTGACAGAAACCTTGAAGCTTTCTTT
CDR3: CAISDRNLEAFF

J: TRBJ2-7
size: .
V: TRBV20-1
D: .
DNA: TGCAGTGTAGTAGGGTACGAGCAGTACTTC
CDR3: CSVVGYEQYF

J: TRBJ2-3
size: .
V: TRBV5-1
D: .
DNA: TGCGCCAGCAGCTTGGAGTTCTCATGGGATACGCAGTATTTT
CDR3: CASSLEFSWDTQYF

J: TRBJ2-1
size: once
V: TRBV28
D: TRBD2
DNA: TGTGCCAGCAGTTTAGCGGGGGGGCCGGTTTATGAGCAGTTCTTC
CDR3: CASSLAGGPVYEQFF

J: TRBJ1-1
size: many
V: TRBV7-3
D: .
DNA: TGTGCCAGCAGCTTAGAACCGCAAAACACTGAAGCTTTCTTT
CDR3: CASSLEPQNTEAFF

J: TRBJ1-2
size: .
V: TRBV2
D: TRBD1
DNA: TGTGCCAGCAGAATCCCGGGAAACAGGGGATGGGGCTACACCTTC
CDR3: CASRIPGNRGWGYTF

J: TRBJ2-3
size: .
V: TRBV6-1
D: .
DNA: TGTGCCAGCAGTAAGGACAGCAGTTGGGATACGCAGTATTTT
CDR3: CASSKDSSWDTQYF

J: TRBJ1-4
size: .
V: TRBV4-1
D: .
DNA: TGCGCCAGCAGCCGAGGGCCAGCTCAACAGAATGAAAAACTGTTTTTT
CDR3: CASSRGPAQQNEKLFF

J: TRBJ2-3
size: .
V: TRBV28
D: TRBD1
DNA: TGTGCCACGAGGGGTGGGACAGGGAGACATACGCAGTATTTT
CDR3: CATRGGTGRHTQYF

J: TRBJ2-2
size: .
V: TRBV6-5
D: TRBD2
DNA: TGTGCCAGCAGTTCATCCGGGGGGGACACCGGGGAGCTGTTTTTT
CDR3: CASSSSGGDTGELFF

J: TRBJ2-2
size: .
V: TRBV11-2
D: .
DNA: TGTGCCAGCAGCCAAGGGATCACCGGGGAGCTGTTTTTT
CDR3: CASSQGITGELFF

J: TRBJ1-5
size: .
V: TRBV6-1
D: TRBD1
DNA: TGTGCCAGCAGCCGCTCGGGACAGAACAATCAGCCCCAGCATTTT
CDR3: CASSRSGQNNQPQHF

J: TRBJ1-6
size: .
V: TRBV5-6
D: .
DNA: TGTGCCAGCAGCCCGCCAGGGAAGGGTTCACCCCTCCACTTT
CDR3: CASSPPGKGSPLHF

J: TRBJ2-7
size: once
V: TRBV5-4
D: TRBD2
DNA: TGTGCCAGCAGCTTGCGCCTAGCGGGCGCCTACGAGCAGTACTTC
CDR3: CASSLRLAGAYEQYF

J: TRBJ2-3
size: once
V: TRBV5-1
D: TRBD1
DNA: TGCGCCAGCAGCCGGGGACAGGGGGCAACAGATACGCAGTATTTT
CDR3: CASSRGQGATDTQYF

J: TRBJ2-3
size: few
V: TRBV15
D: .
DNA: TGTGCCACCAGCAGAGACTCCCTAAATACGCAGTATTTT
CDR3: CATSRDSLNTQYF

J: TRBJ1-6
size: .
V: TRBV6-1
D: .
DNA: TGTGCCAGCAGTGAAGAAGGGCAGCGGTATTCACCCCTCCACTTT
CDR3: CASSEEGQRYSPLHF

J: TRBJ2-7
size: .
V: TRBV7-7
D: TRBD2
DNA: TGTGCCAGCAGCCCTAGCCCCGGGAGGTCCTACGAGCAGTACTTC
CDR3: CASSPSPGRSYEQYF

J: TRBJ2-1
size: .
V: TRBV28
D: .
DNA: TGTGCCAGCAGTCCTACGCCTCCCGGGACGGTGTCCTACAATGAGCAGTTCTTC
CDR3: CASSPTPPGTVSYNEQFF

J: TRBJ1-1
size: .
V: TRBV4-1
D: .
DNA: TGCGCCAGCAGCCAAGACAGGAGGGACGCGTTCACGAACACTGAAGCTTTCTTT
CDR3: CASSQDRRDAFTNTEAFF

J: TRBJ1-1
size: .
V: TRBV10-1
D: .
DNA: TGCGCCAGCAGTGAGTTGGGGGGCACTGAAGCTTTCTTT
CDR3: CASSELGGTEAFF

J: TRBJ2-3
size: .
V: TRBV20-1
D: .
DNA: TGCAGTGCTAGTAGGCAAGATACGCAGTATTTT
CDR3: CSASRQDTQYF

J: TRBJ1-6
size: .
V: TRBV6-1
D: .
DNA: TGTGCCGGCCGTACGTCCTATAATTCACCCCTCCACTTT
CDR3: CAGRTSYNSPLHF

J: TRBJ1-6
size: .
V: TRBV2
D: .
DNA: TGTGCCAGCTCGCCCTCGGATCTAGGTTCACCCCTCCACTTT
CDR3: CASSPSDLGSPLHF

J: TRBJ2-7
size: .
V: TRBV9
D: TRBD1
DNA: TGTGCCAGCAGCGTAGGGGACAGGTCCTACGAGCAGTACTTC
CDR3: CASSVGDRSYEQYF

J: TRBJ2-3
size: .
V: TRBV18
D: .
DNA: TGTGCCAGCTCGCCCCTAGCGTCGGGCACAGATACGCAGTATTTT
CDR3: CASSPLASGTDTQYF

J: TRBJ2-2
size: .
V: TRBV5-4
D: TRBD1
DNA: TGTGCCAGCAGCTGGAGGGGACAGGGGGAGGCCGGGGAGCTGTTTTTT
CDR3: CASSWRGQGEAGELFF

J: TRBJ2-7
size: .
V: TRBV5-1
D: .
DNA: TGCGCCAGCAGCTTGGTCTCCTACGAGCAGTACTTC
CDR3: CASSLVSYEQYF